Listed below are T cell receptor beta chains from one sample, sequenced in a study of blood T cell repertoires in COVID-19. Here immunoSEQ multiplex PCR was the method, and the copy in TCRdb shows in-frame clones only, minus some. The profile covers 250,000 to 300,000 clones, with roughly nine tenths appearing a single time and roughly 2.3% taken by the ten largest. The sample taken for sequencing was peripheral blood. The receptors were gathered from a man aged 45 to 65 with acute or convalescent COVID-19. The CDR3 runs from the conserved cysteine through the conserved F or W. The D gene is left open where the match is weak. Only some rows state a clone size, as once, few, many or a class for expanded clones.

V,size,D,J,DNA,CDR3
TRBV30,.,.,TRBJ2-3,TGTGCCTGGAGTGTACTCGGGGATACGCAGTATTTT,CAWSVLGDTQYF
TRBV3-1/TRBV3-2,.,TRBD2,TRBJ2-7,TGTGCCAGCAGCCAATGGAGCGGGAGTACCTACGAGCAGTACTTC,CASSQWSGSTYEQYF
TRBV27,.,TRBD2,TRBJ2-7,TGTGCCAGCAGTTTATCGAGAGAAAGACTAGCGGACCAACGACTCTACGAGCAGTACTTC,CASSLSRERLADQRLYEQYF
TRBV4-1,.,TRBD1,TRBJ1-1,TGCGCCAGCAGCCATCTCCGACAGGGGAGAACTGAAGCTTTCTTT,CASSHLRQGRTEAFF
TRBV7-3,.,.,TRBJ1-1,TGTGCCAGCAGCCCCCAGGGATCTAACACTGAAGCTTTCTTT,CASSPQGSNTEAFF
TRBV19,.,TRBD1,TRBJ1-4,TGTGCCAGTAGTATAGGAGTCCGGACAGGGGGAAATGAAAAACTGTTTTTT,CASSIGVRTGGNEKLFF
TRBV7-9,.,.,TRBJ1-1,TGTGCCAGCAGCTTAGCACTCGCCGCGGACACTGAAGCTTTCTTT,CASSLALAADTEAFF
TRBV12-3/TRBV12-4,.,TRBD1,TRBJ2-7,TGTGCCAGCAGTTTCGGACAGGTCTACGAGCAGTACTTC,CASSFGQVYEQYF
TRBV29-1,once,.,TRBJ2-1,TGCAGCGTTGGGGGGGTTTCCTACAATGAGCAGTTCTTC,CSVGGVSYNEQFF
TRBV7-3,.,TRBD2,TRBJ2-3,TGTGCCAGCAGCCCTAGCGGTTACACAGATACGCAGTATTTT,CASSPSGYTDTQYF
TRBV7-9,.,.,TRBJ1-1,TGTGCCAGCATTCCTGGGGGGGTCCACACTGAAGCTTTCTTT,CASIPGGVHTEAFF
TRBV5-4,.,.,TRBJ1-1,TGTGCCAGCAGCCTTAACACTGAAGCTTTCTTT,CASSLNTEAFF
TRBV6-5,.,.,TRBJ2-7,TGTGCCAGCAGTTCCGAAGGAAGGAGCTCCTACGAGCAGTACTTC,CASSSEGRSSYEQYF
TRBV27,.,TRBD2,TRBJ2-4,TGTGCCAGCAGTTTACGGCGGGGGGGGGCGAACATTCAGTACTTC,CASSLRRGGANIQYF
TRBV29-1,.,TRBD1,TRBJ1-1,TGCAGCGTCGCCACAGGGGGCATGAACACTGAAGCTTTCTTT,CSVATGGMNTEAFF
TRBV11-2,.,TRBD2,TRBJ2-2,TGTGCCAGCTCCCGGGGACTAAGGAACACCGGGGAGCTGTTTTTT,CASSRGLRNTGELFF
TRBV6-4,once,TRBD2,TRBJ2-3,TGTGCCAGCAGTCGACTAGCGGGGGAGGCAGATACGCAGTATTTT,CASSRLAGEADTQYF
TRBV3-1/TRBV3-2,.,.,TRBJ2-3,TGTGCCAGCAGCCAGGGCCCTAGCATAGATACGCAGTATTTT,CASSQGPSIDTQYF
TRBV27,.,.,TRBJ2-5,TGTGCCAGCAGTTTATCGTGGAGGGACGAGACCCAGTACTTC,CASSLSWRDETQYF
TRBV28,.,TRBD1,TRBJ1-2,TGTGCCAGCTTGACAGGGGGGTACTATGGCTACACCTTC,CASLTGGYYGYTF
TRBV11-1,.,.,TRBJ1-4,TGTGCCAGCAGCCCAGGGTGGTCTAATGAAAAACTGTTTTTT,CASSPGWSNEKLFF
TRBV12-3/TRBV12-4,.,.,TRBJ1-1,TGTGCCAGCAGTCTCCCCGGAGGGGAGGCTTTCTTT,CASSLPGGEAFF
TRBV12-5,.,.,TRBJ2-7,TGTGCTAGTGGTCACAGGGCGAGCTCCTACGAGCAGTACTTC,CASGHRASSYEQYF
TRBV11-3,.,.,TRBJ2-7,TGTGCCAGCAGCTTAGGGCCCAGCCGAGGTACCTACGAGCAGTACTTC,CASSLGPSRGTYEQYF
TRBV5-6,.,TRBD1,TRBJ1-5,TGTGCCAGCAGCGCCACAGGGGCGGGTCAGCCCCAGCATTTT,CASSATGAGQPQHF
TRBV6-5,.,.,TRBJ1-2,TGTGCCAGCAGCCCAGACGGGATCAACAACTATGGCTACACCTTC,CASSPDGINNYGYTF
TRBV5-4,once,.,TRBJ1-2,TGTGCCAGCAGCTACACAGGAGTCTATGGCTACACCTTC,CASSYTGVYGYTF
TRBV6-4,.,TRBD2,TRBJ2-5,TGTGCCAGCAGTGCGAGGGAGGGAGAGACCCAGTACTTC,CASSAREGETQYF
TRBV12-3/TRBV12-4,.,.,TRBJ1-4,TGTGCCAGCAGCTTGGAGGCTAATGAAAAACTGTTTTTT,CASSLEANEKLFF
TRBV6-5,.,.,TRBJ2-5,TGTGCCAGCAGTTACTCTCGGTCCGAATGGGAGACCCAGTACTTC,CASSYSRSEWETQYF
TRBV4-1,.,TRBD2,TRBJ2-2,TGCGCCAGCGGGGGAGGACTAGAGAATTCCGGGGAGCTGTTTTTT,CASGGGLENSGELFF
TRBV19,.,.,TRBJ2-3,TGTGCCAGTAGTGACAGTTCGACAGATACGCAGTATTTT,CASSDSSTDTQYF
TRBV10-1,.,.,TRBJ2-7,TGCGCCAGCAGTGAGTCTCTAGGGGACGAGCAGTACTTC,CASSESLGDEQYF
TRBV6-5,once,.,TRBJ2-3,TGTGCCAGTGAGGAGGGGGCCGGCACAGATACGCAGTATTTT,CASEEGAGTDTQYF
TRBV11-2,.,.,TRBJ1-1,TGTGCCAGCAGATTGGGACAGAACACTGAAGCTTTCTTT,CASRLGQNTEAFF
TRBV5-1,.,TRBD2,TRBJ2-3,TGCGCCAGCAGCTTGGGTCTAGCGGGGGAGAGGACAGATACGCAGTATTTT,CASSLGLAGERTDTQYF
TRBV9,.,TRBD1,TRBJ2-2,TGTGCCAGCAGCGCCGGTTTTTCGAGACAGGGGGCGGCCAACACCGGGGAGCTGTTTTTT,CASSAGFSRQGAANTGELFF
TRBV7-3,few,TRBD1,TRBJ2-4,TGTGCCAGCAGCCAAACCGGTAACGGACAGGGTGGCAAAAACATTCAGTACTTC,CASSQTGNGQGGKNIQYF
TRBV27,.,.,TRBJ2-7,TGTGCCAGCAGTTTAACCGGTTCCTACGAGCAGTACTTC,CASSLTGSYEQYF
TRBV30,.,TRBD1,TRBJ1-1,TGTGCCTGGGCTGGACAGGGGGCAGGGAGCACTGAAGCTTTCTTT,CAWAGQGAGSTEAFF
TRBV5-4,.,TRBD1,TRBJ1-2,TGTGCCAGCAGCCCGGGGCGGGACAGGGGATATGGCTACACCTTC,CASSPGRDRGYGYTF
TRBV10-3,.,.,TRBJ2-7,TGTGCCATCACCCCCGGGCAGGGCGTACACGAGCAGTACTTC,CAITPGQGVHEQYF
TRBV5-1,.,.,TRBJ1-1,TGCGCCAGCAGCTTGGACAGTGAAGCTTTCTTT,CASSLDSEAFF
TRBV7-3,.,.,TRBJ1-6,TGTGCCAGCAGCTTAACCCCTCCAGGTCTAAGTTCACCCCTCCACTTT,CASSLTPPGLSSPLHF
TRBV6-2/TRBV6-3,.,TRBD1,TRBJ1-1,TGTGCCAGCAGTTACAAGACAGGGATCACTGAAGCTTTCTTT,CASSYKTGITEAFF
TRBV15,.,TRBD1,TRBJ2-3,TGTGCCACTAAACAGGGGGGTACGCAGTATTTT,CATKQGGTQYF
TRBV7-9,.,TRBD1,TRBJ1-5,TGTGCCAGCAGCCCCCGGGACAGGGGACAGCCCCAGCATTTT,CASSPRDRGQPQHF
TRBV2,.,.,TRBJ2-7,TGTGCCAGCCTCAAGGCAGCTAGCTCCTACGAGCAGTACTTC,CASLKAASSYEQYF
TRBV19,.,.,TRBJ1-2,TGTGCCAGTAGTATGTCGGTAGCTAACTATGGCTACACCTTC,CASSMSVANYGYTF
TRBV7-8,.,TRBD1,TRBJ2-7,TGTGCCAGCAGCTCGGGTTACAGGGGGAGCTCCTACGAGCAGTACTTC,CASSSGYRGSSYEQYF
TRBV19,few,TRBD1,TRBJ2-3,TGTGCCGGAGCCGGGACAGGTACAGATACGCAGTATTTT,CAGAGTGTDTQYF
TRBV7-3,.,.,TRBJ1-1,TGTGCCAGCAGCTGGAGATCTGGGACTGAAGCTTTCTTT,CASSWRSGTEAFF